The clone carrying this T cell receptor beta chain was seen a handful of times. The antigen remains undetermined. The sample originates from a study of cytomegalovirus exposure and HLA in healthy donors. PCR was performed using 60 Vbeta and 13 Jbeta primers. Produced via immunoSEQ multiplex PCR; TCRdb's table is partial and in-frame only. The sample shows about 170,000 clones, approximately 70% of them seen only once. This CDR3 spans 16 amino acids. Per the germline V gene, CDR1 is SGDLS and CDR2 is YYNGEE. Deletions cut 0 bases from V and 0 bases from J, with 13 bases between. General observations from the study: A link between a missense DCLRE1C variant and TCR beta V- and J-gene trimming emerged from a later analysis.

The chain has TRBV9 and TRBJ2-7; maybe TRBD2 (5 bases). The receptor was isolated from a man aged 35-49 years in good health and CMV-seropositive. Sequenced sample: PBMCs. CDR3 sequence: CASSVGTGIASYEQYF. In nucleotides, the CDR3 is TGTGCCAGCAGCGTAGGAACGGGAATCGCCTCCTACGAGCAGTACTTC.